Following are 8 T cell receptor beta chains from one sample sequenced in a study of blood T cell repertoires in COVID-19. The method was immunoSEQ multiplex PCR; TCRdb's version includes in-frame clones alone and lacks a portion of them. The sample lists some 330,000 clones; approximately 89% were seen once. Sequenced sample: PBMCs or T cells enriched from blood (not recorded which). The source of these receptors is a man under 40 who had recovered from COVID-19.

The chain links TRBV4-2 to TRBJ2-7; possibly TRBD2 for D (5 bases). V dropped 1 base and J dropped 2 bases, with 6 bases sitting between them. Germline loops: CDR1 LGHNA, CDR2 YNFKEQ. This CDR3 is 13 amino acids long. The CDR3 here is CASSQVGTYEQYF. For the CDR3, the DNA is TGTGCCAGCAGCCAAGTCGGGACCTACGAGCAGTACTTC.

V usage is TRBV4-1 and J usage is TRBJ1-2; D call uncertain. Trimming removed 2 bases at V and 2 bases at J, with 6 bases between. CDR3 length: 13 amino acids. Germline V lookup: CDR1 MGHRA, CDR2 YSYEKL. The CDR3 sequence is CASSQSRNYGYTF. The CDR3 DNA reads TGCGCCAGCAGCCAATCGAGGAACTATGGCTACACCTTC.

The chain couples TRBV7-9 to TRBJ2-7; D call uncertain. Germline values: CDR1 SEHNR, CDR2 FQNEAQ (reference sequence). Trimming took off 2 bases at V and 2 bases at J, with 10 bases between the two ends. The CDR3 sequence is 14 residues long. The CDR3 coding sequence is TGTGCCAGCAGCTTATCGTACCGAGCCTACGAGCAGTACTTC. This translates into CASSLSYRAYEQYF.

This chain uses TRBV7-8 with TRBJ1-4; possible D gene TRBD1, 6 bases. The CDR3 runs 15 residues. Germline V CDR1 and CDR2: SGHVS, FQNEAQ. V lost 5 bases, J lost 7 bases, and 17 bases lay in between. In DNA form, the CDR3 reads TGTGCCAGCAGCCGAGGAACAGGGTCTGGTGAAAAACTGTTTTTT. As protein: CASSRGTGSGEKLFF.

This rearrangement joins TRBV2 to TRBJ1-2, with TRBD1 as a possible D gene (5 bases). The germline gives CDR1 SNHLY, CDR2 FYNNEI. The CDR3 contains 14 residues. V lost 9 bases, J lost 7 bases, and 21 bases lay in between. CDR3 sequence reads: CASGVRGSGGGYTF. Here the CDR3 DNA reads TGTGCCAGTGGGGTGCGAGGGAGCGGGGGTGGCTACACCTTC.

The V and J genes are TRBV20-1 and TRBJ2-3; D ambiguous. The CDR3 contains 15 residues. Trimming took 3 bases from V and 2 from J, leaving 15 bases between them. The germline CDR1 and CDR2 sequences are DFQATT and SNEGSKA (reference sequence). This CDR3 is CSASAGNYDTDTQYF. The CDR3 DNA follows: TGCAGTGCTAGTGCAGGTAATTACGACACAGATACGCAGTATTTT.

The rearrangement joins TRBV27 to TRBJ1-4, with D maybe TRBD1 (6 bases). The CDR3 is 16 residues long. CDR1 is MNHEY, CDR2 SMNVEV, per germline (reference sequence). The V and J ends lost 6 bases and 0 bases respectively, with 14 bases between them. The CDR3 DNA sequence: TGTGCCAGCAGGCTATTAGGGGGGGCAACTAATGAAAAACTGTTTTTT. Residues: CASRLLGGATNEKLFF.

The gene calls are TRBV19 and TRBJ1-4, with D perhaps TRBD1 (6 bases). The CDR3 spans 14 residues. Germline lookup yields CDR1 LNHDA and CDR2 SQIVND (reference sequence). V gave up 9 bases and J gave up 2 bases, with 13 bases separating them. The CDR3 region is CASNHRATNEKLFF. Here the CDR3 DNA reads TGTGCCAGCAACCACAGGGCCACTAATGAAAAACTGTTTTTT.